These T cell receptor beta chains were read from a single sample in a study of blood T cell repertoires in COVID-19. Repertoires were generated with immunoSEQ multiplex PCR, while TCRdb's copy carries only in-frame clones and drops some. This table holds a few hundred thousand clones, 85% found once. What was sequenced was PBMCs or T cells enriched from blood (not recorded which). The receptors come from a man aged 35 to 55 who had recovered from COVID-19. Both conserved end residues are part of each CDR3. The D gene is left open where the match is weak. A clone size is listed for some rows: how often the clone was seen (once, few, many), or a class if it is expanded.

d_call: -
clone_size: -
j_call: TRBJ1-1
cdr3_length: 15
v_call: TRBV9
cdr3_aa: CASSVGSGRNTEAFF
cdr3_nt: TGTGCCAGCAGCGTCGGCAGCGGGAGGAACACTGAAGCTTTCTTT

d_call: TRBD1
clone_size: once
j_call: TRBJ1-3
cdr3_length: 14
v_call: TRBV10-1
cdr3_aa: CASSEGQVGNTIYF
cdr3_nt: TGCGCCAGCAGTGAGGGACAGGTAGGAAACACCATATATTTT

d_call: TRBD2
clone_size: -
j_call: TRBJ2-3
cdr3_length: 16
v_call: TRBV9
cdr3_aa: CASSGPGTSAADTQYF
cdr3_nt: TGTGCCAGCAGCGGACCCGGGACTAGCGCTGCAGATACGCAGTATTTT

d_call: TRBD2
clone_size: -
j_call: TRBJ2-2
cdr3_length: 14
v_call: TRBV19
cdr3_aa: CASTPGRGRGELFF
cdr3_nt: TGTGCCAGTACCCCCGGTCGCGGGAGAGGGGAGCTGTTTTTT

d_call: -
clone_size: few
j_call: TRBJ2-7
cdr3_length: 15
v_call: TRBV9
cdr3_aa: CASSYSPGAGYEQYF
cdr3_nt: TGTGCCAGCAGCTACAGTCCGGGAGCTGGGTACGAGCAGTACTTC

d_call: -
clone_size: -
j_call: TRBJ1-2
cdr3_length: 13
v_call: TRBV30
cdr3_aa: CASDSPKGYGYTF
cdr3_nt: TGTGCCTCCGACAGTCCCAAGGGTTATGGCTACACCTTC

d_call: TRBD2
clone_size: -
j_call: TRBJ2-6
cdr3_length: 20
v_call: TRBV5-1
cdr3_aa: CASSSPPGTSGTSGANVLTF
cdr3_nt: TGCGCCAGCAGCTCCCCCCCCGGTACTAGCGGGACGTCTGGGGCCAACGTCCTGACTTTC

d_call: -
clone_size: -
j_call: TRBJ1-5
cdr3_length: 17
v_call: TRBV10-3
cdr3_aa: CAISEKVTQGVNQPQHF
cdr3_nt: TGTGCCATCAGTGAAAAGGTAACTCAGGGCGTCAATCAGCCCCAGCATTTT

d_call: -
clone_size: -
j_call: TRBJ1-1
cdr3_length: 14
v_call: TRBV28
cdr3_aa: CASSLPRLNTEAFF
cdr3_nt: TGTGCCAGCAGTTTGCCCAGGTTGAACACTGAAGCTTTCTTT

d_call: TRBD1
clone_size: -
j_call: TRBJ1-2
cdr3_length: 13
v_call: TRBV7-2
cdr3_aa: CASSLTGVDGYTF
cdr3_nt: TGTGCCAGCAGCTTAACAGGGGTGGATGGCTACACCTTC

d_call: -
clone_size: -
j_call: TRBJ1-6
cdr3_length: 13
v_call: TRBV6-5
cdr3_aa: CATAGSRNSPLHF
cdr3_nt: TGTGCCACTGCAGGGTCGCGGAATTCACCCCTCCACTTT

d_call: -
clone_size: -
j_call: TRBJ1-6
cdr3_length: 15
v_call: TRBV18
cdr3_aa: CASSPPTGYNSPLHF
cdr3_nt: TGTGCCAGCTCACCACCGACAGGATATAATTCACCCCTCCACTTT

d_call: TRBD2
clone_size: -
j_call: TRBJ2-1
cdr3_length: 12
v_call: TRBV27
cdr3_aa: CASSLGGVEQFF
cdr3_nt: TGTGCCAGCAGTTTGGGAGGGGTTGAGCAGTTCTTC

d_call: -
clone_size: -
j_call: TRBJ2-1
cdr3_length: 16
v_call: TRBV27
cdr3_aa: CASSLSWGELYNEQFF
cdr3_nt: TGTGCCAGCAGTTTATCATGGGGGGAGTTGTACAATGAGCAGTTCTTC

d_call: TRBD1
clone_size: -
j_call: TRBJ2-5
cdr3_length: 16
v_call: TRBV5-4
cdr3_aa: CASSSGQGGVQETQYF
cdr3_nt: TGTGCCAGCAGCTCAGGACAGGGTGGGGTCCAAGAGACCCAGTACTTC

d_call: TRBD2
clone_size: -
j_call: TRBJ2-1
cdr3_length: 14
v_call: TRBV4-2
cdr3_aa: CASSQILADNEQFF
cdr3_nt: TGTGCCAGCAGCCAAATACTAGCGGACAATGAGCAGTTCTTC

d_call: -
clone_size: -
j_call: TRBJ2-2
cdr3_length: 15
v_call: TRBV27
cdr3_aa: CASSLSGSNTGELFF
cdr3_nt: TGTGCCAGCAGTTTGAGCGGATCGAACACCGGGGAGCTGTTTTTT

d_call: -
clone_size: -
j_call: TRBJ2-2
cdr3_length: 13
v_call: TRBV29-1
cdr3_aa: CSVSDYVGGELFF
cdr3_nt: TGCAGCGTTTCTGACTATGTGGGCGGGGAGCTGTTTTTT

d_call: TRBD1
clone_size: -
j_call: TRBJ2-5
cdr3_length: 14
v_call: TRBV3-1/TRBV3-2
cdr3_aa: CASRAGQGRETQYF
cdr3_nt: TGTGCCAGCAGGGCGGGACAGGGTAGGGAGACCCAGTACTTC

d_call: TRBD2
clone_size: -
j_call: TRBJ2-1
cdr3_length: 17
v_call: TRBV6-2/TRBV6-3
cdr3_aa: CASRPLGTRVSYNEQFF
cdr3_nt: TGTGCCAGCAGACCTCTCGGGACTAGGGTCTCCTACAATGAGCAGTTCTTC

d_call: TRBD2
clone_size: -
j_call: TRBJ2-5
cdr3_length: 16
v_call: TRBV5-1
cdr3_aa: CASSLRGLAVRETQYF
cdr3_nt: TGCGCCAGCAGCTTGAGGGGACTAGCAGTTCGAGAGACCCAGTACTTC

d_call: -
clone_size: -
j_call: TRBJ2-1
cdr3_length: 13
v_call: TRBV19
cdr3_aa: CASSNGPRGEQFF
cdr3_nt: TGTGCCAGTAGTAATGGACCGCGGGGTGAGCAGTTCTTC

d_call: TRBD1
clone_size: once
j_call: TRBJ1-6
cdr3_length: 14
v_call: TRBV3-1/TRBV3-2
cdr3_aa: CASSRGTGDSPLHF
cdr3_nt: TGTGCCAGCAGCCGCGGGACAGGGGACTCACCCCTCCACTTT

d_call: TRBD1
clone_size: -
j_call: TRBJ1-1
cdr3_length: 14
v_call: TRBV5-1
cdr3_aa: CASSLTTGGTEAFF
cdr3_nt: TGCGCCAGCAGCCTAACGACAGGGGGGACTGAAGCTTTCTTT

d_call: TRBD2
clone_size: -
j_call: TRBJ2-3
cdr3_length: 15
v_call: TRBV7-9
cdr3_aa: CASSYSGRRTDTQYF
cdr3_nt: TGTGCCAGCAGCTATAGCGGGAGGCGGACAGATACGCAGTATTTT

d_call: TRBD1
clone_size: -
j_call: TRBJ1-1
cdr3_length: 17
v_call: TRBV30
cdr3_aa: CAWSGRPGQGTGTEAFF
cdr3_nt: TGTGCCTGGAGTGGTCGCCCGGGACAGGGGACGGGCACTGAAGCTTTCTTT

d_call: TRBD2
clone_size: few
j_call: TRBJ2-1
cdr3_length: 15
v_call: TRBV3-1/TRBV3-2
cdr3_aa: CASSHSSGPYNEQFF
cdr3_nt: TGTGCCAGCAGCCACTCTAGCGGGCCCTACAATGAGCAGTTCTTC

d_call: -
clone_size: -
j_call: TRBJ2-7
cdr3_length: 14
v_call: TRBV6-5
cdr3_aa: CASSLAAISYEQYF
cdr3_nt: TGTGCCAGCAGTCTGGCCGCAATCTCCTACGAGCAGTACTTC

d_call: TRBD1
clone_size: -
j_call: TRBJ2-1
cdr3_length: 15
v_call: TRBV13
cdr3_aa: CASSPQTGGWDEQFF
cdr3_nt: TGTGCCAGCAGCCCCCAGACAGGGGGCTGGGATGAGCAGTTCTTC

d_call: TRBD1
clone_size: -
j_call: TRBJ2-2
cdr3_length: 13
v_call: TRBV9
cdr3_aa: CASRGQYTGELFF
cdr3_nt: TGTGCCAGCAGGGGACAGTACACCGGGGAGCTGTTTTTT

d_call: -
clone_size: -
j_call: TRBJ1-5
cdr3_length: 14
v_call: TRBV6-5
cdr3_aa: CASSYSGRNQPQHF
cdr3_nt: TGTGCCAGCAGTTACTCGGGGCGGAATCAGCCCCAGCATTTT

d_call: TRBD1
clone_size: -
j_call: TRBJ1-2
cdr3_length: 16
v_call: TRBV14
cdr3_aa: CASSQDIRTGGAGYTF
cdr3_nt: TGTGCCAGCAGCCAGGACATTAGGACAGGGGGCGCCGGCTACACCTTC

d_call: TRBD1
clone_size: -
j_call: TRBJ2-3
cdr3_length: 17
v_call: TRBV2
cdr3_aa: CASSEWQGVTSTDTQYF
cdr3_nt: TGTGCCAGCAGTGAATGGCAGGGGGTAACTAGCACAGATACGCAGTATTTT

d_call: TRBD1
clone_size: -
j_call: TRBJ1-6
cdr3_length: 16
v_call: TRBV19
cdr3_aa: CASSMTGGSYNSPLHF
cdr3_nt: TGTGCCAGTAGTATGACAGGGGGTTCCTATAATTCACCCCTCCACTTT

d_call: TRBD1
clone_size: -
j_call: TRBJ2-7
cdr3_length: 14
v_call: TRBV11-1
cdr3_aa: CASSLEDRVYEQYF
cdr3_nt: TGTGCCAGCAGCCTAGAGGACAGGGTCTACGAGCAGTACTTC

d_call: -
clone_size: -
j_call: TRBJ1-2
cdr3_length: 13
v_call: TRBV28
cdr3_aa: CASRTPGLYGYTF
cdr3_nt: TGTGCCAGCAGAACTCCGGGTCTTTATGGCTACACCTTC

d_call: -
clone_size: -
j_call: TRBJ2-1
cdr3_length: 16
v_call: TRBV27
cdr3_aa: CASSLMVGVGNNEQFF
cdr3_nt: TGTGCCAGCAGTTTAATGGTGGGAGTGGGCAACAATGAGCAGTTCTTC

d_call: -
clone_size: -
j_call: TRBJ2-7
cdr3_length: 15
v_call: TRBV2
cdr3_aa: CASSDQLVLTNEQYF
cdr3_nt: TGTGCCAGCAGTGACCAACTAGTCTTGACGAACGAGCAGTACTTC

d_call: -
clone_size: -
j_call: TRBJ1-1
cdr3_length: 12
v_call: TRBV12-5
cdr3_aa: CASGPRHPEAFF
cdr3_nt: TGTGCTAGTGGTCCTCGACACCCTGAAGCTTTCTTT

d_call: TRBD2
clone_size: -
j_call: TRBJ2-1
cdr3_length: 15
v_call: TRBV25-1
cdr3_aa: CASSETSGYYNEQFF
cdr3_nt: TGTGCCAGCAGCGAAACTAGCGGCTACTACAATGAGCAGTTCTTC

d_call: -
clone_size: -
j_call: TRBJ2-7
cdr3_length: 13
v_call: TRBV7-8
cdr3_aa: CASSLVTGYEQYF
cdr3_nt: TGTGCCAGCAGCTTAGTGACCGGGTACGAGCAGTACTTC

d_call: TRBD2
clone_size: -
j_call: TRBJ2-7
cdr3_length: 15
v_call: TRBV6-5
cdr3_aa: CASTGGLAGPHEQYF
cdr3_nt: TGTGCCAGCACTGGGGGACTAGCGGGACCCCACGAGCAGTACTTC

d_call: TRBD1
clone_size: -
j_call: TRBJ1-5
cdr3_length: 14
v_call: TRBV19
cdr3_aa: CASIDRGRGQPQHF
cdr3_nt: TGTGCCAGCATTGACAGGGGGCGCGGTCAGCCCCAGCATTTT